This section outlines one T cell receptor beta chain sequence together with its context. The antigen it binds to is not known. The read halts 3 residues ahead of the CDR3 end, with the missing end drawn from the germline J gene. Genomic DNA was extracted from sorted cells with the QIAGEN DNeasy Blood and Tissue Kit for TCRbeta CDR3 sequencing. High-throughput TCRbeta CDR3 sequencing was carried out commercially through immunoSEQ, with PCR amplification with bias correction and internal controls included. The study's own analysis went as follows. A unique productive TCRbeta sequence was defined by the CDR3 nucleotide sequence when primers matched, and otherwise by the CDR3 amino acid sequence together with the Vbeta and Jbeta genes. To correct sorting error, sequences shared between sorted populations at a frequency ratio of 2:1 or less were removed; the rest were assigned to the higher population. A sequence counted as donor-reactive if, in CFSE-low cells, the sequence had a frequency of at least 0.01% and was expanded at least 5-fold compared with unstimulated cells. Jensen-Shannon divergence, calculated on the top 100 TCRbeta sequences ranked by frequency, was used to quantify repertoire divergence. For samples with multiple sequencing runs, sorting error was corrected separately for each run before the runs were pooled. The clones in this table, taken by TCRdb from immuneACCESS, are in-frame only. Not every clone is retained; where verified, under half of the shortfall comes from an unresolved V gene, and the cause of the rest is unknown. V and J calls and clone size are copied from that table; D and trimming were computed from the DNA. This sample's table has entries for tens of thousands of clones. Under 2% of the sample lies in the top ten.

Related donors were used in the transplants with nonmyeloablative bone marrow transplantation, and mixed chimerism was transient in the human trials. Thawed PBMCs were FACS-sorted into unstimulated Tregs (CD4+CD25+CD127-), CD4+ non-Tregs (CD4+CD25-), CD4 cells and CD8 cells. 4 combined kidney and bone marrow transplant recipients from the ITN036ST trial were included as patients, and samples were available only from these trial subjects. Healthy control blood was processed by Ficoll density gradient to PBMCs and cryopreserved; patient PBMCs were collected before and after transplant. These data come from a study of Tregs in tolerant kidney transplant recipients (dated by TCRdb to the late 2010s). Background for the entire study: The study used TCRbeta sequencing to identify donor-specific regulatory T cells before combined kidney and bone marrow transplantation, then tracked those cells after transplant. The paper's findings and limits, for the study overall: Biological reproducibility was not directly addressed, though technical replication error appeared minimal. Expanding Tregs with activated donor B cells appeared to identify the most biologically relevant and donor-specific TCRbeta repertoire. Donor-specific Treg expansion was found to exceed global Treg expansion in tolerant patients, suggesting antigen-driven rather than nonspecific expansion. The study was limited by small patient numbers, and the findings need validation in larger populations and under other immunosuppression protocols. Because the PCR primers were changed over time for some patients, nucleotide-level comparison could not be performed across the samples from those patients.

V drops 5 bases and J drops 1 base, leaving 16 bases in between. From the germline V gene, CDR1 is SGHRS and CDR2 is YFSETQ. The CDR3 goes from the cysteine to the phenylalanine over 15 residues. Shown are 36 bases from within the CDR3, in frame from base 1. The TCR sequence derives from a human patient who received a combined kidney and bone marrow transplant. In transplant recipients, some T cells may be of donor rather than host origin. The receptor chain draws on TRBV5-1 and TRBJ2-7; TRBD2 could be the D gene, as 6 bases match. This material consisted of CD4+ T cells from blood (PBMCs), taken 24 months after the transplant. The CDR3 protein: CASRPTSLSSYEQYF. The CDR3 DNA, read in part, is TGCGCCAGCAGACCTACTAGCCTTTCATCCTACGAG.